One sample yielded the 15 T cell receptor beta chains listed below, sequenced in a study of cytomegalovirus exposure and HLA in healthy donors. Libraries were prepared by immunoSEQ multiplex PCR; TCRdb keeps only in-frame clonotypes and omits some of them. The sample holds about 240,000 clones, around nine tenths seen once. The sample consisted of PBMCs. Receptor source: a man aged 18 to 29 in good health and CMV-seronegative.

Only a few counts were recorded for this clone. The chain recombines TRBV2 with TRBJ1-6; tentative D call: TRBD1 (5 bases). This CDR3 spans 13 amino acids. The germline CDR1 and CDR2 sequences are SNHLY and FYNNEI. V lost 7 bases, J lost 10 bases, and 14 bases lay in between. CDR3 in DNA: TGTGCCAGCATAGACTCGGAGGGGTCACCCCTCCACTTT. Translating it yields CASIDSEGSPLHF. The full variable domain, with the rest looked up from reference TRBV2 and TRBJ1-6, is EPEVTQTPSHQVTQMGQEVILRCVPISNHLYFYWYRQILGQKVEFLVSFYNNEISEKSEIFDDQFSVERPDGSNFTLKIRSTKLEDSAMYFCASIDSEGSPLHFGNGTRLTVT.

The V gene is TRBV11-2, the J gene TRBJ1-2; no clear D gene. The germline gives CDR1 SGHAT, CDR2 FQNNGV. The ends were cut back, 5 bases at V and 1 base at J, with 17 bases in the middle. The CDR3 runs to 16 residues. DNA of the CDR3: TGTGCCAGCAGCCCTATACGAGGATCGGTTAACTATGGCTACACCTTC. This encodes CASSPIRGSVNYGYTF. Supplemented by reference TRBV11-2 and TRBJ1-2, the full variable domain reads EAGVAQSPRYKIIEKRQSVAFWCNPISGHATLYWYQQILGQGPKLLIQFQNNGVVDDSQLPKDRFSAERLKGVDSTLKIQPAKLEDSAVYLCASSPIRGSVNYGYTFGSGTRLTVV.

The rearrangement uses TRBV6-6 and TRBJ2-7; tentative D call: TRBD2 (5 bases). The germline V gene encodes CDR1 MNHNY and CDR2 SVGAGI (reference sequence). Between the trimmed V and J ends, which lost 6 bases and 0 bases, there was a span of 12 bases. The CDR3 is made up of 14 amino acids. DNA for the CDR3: TGTGCCAGCAGCAGACTACCGAGCTCCTACGAGCAGTACTTC. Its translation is CASSRLPSSYEQYF.

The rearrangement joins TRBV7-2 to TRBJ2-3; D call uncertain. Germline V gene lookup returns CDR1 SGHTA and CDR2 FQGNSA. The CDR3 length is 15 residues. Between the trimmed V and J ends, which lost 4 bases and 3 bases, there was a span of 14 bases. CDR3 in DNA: TGTGCCAGCAGCTCCCCCGGGTCCCCTACAGATACGCAGTATTTT. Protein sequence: CASSSPGSPTDTQYF.

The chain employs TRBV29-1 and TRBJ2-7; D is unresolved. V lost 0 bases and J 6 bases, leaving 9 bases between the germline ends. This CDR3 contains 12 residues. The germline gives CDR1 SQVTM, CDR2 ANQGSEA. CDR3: CSVEDRRTEQYF. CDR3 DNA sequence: TGCAGCGTTGAAGATCGGAGAACCGAGCAGTACTTC.

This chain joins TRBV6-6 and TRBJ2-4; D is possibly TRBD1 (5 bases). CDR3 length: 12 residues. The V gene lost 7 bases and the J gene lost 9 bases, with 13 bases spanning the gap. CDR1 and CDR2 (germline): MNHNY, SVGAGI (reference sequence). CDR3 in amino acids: CASMAGMFIQYF. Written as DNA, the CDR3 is TGTGCCAGCATGGCAGGGATGTTCATTCAGTACTTC.

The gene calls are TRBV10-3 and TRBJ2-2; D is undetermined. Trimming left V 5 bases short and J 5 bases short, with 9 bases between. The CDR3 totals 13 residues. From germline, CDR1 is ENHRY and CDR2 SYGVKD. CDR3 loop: CAISRERTGELFF. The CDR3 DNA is TGTGCCATCAGTCGTGAGAGAACCGGGGAGCTGTTTTTT.

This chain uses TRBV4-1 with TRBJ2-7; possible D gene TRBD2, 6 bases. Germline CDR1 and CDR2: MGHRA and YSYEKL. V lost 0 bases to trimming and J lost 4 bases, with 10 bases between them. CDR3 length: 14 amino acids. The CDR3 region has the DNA TGCGCCAGCAGCCAAGAGGAGGGAACTTACGAGCAGTACTTC. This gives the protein CASSQEEGTYEQYF.

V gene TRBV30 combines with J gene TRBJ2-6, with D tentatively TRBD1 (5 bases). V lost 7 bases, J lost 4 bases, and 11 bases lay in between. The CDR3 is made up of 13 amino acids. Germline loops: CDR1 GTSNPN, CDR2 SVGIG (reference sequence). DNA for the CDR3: TGTGCCTTTCGACAGACGGGGGCCAACGTCCTGACTTTC. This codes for CAFRQTGANVLTF.

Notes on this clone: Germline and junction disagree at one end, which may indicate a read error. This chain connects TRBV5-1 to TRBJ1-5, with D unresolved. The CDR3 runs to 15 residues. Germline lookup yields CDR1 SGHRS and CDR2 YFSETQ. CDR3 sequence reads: CASSLAGRSNQPQHF. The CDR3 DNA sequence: TGCGCCAGCAGTTTGGCAGGTCGTAGCAATCAGCCCCAGCATTTT.

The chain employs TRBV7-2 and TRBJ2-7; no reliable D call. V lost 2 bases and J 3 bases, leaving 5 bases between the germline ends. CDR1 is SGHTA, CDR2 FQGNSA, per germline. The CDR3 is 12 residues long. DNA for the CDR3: TGTGCCAGCAGCTTACTTCTCTACGAGCAGTACTTC. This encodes CASSLLLYEQYF.

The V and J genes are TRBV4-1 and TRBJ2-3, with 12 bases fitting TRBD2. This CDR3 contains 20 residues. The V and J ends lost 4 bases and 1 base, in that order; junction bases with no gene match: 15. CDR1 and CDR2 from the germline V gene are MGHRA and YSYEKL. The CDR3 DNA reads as TGCGCCAGCAGCCGATTGACTAGCGGGAGATTGGGATATGGCACAGATACGCAGTATTTT. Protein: CASSRLTSGRLGYGTDTQYF.

CDR3 sequence: CASSPAAGGFQETQYF. DNA for the CDR3: TGTGCCAGCAGCCCCGCCGCGGGGGGGTTTCAAGAGACCCAGTACTTC. The rearrangement joins TRBV7-2 to TRBJ2-5; 9 bases agree with TRBD2. V lost 5 bases and J lost 2; bases outside the gene matches: 9. The germline V gene encodes CDR1 SGHTA and CDR2 FQGNSA. The CDR3 extends over 16 amino acids. The full variable domain, with the rest looked up from reference TRBV7-2 and TRBJ2-5, is GAGVSQSPSNKVTEKGKDVELRCDPISGHTALYWYRQSLGQGLEFLIYFQGNSAPDKSGLPSDRFSAERTGGSVSTLTIQRTQQEDSAVYLCASSPAAGGFQETQYFGPGTRLLVL.

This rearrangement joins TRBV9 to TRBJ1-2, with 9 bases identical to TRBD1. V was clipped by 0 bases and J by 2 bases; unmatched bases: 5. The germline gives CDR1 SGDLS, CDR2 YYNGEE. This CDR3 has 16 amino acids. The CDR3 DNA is TGTGCCAGCAGCGTAGCTTGGGACAGGGCCAACTATGGCTACACCTTC. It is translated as CASSVAWDRANYGYTF.

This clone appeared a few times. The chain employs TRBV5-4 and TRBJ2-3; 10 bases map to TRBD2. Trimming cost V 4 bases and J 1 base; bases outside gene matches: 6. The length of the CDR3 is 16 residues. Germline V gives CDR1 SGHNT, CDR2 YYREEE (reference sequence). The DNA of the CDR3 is TGTGCCAGCAGCATCTATAGCGGGGGGCGCACAGATACGCAGTATTTT. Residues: CASSIYSGGRTDTQYF.